These 25 T cell receptor beta chains came from one sample sequenced in a study of shared clonotypes between healthy human individuals. In the naive CD8 group, cells lacked CD45RO and were positively selected for CCR7, so terminally differentiated effector memory CD45RA+ cells were left out. TCRdb's copy holds only in-frame clones and misses some; the assay was immunoSEQ multiplex PCR. Among roughly 770,000 clones listed, about 96% were seen once. Material for sequencing was naive CD8+ T cells sorted from blood. The receptors come from a man aged 25-45 years in good health.

The V gene is TRBV6-1, the J gene TRBJ1-3, with unresolved D. Germline CDR1 reads MNHNS; CDR2 reads SASEGT. The CDR3 sequence is 18 residues long. Trimming removed 3 bases at V and 3 bases at J, with 21 bases between. CDR3 sequence reads: CASSDIGYSGLVGNTIYF. In DNA, the CDR3 is TGTGCCAGCAGTGATATTGGATACTCAGGACTGGTTGGAAACACCATATATTTT.

The rearrangement uses TRBV27 and TRBJ2-3; TRBD1 aligns across 9 bases. V lost 5 bases to trimming and J lost 3 bases; unmatched junction nucleotides: 12. Germline CDR1 is MNHEY and CDR2 is SMNVEV (reference sequence). CDR3 length: 17 residues. The CDR3 DNA reads as TGTGCCAGCAGTCACCAGCTCCCGACAGGGGGGACAGATACGCAGTATTTT. Translation: CASSHQLPTGGTDTQYF.

This rearrangement joins TRBV28 to TRBJ2-1; no clear D. The germline CDR1 and CDR2 sequences are MDHEN and SYDVKM. The CDR3 contains 9 residues. The germline V and J ends were trimmed by 8 bases and 8 bases, with 4 bases remaining between them. The CDR3 region is CASGDEQFF. The DNA for the CDR3 is TGTGCCAGCGGGGATGAGCAGTTCTTC.

The CDR3 sequence is CASRKRTSGTNEQFF. The CDR3 DNA reads as TGTGCCAGCAGAAAAAGGACTAGCGGGACGAATGAGCAGTTCTTC. The chain is built from TRBV28 and TRBJ2-1; TRBD2 aligns across 12 bases. The V and J ends lost 6 bases and 7 bases, in that order; junction bases with no gene match: 7. Germline assignment: CDR1 MDHEN and CDR2 SYDVKM. CDR3 size: 15 residues. Full variable domain (missing parts from reference TRBV28 and TRBJ2-1): DVKVTQSSRYLVKRTGEKVFLECVQDMDHENMFWYRQDPGLGLRLIYFSYDVKMKEKGDIPEGYSVSREKKERFSLILESASTNQTSMYLCASRKRTSGTNEQFFGPGTRLTVL.

This clone has a single count. The gene calls are TRBV13 and TRBJ2-3; maybe TRBD2 (6 bases). The CDR3 extends over 16 amino acids. V was cut by 5 bases and J by 5 bases, with 20 bases left in between. Germline V lookup: CDR1 PRHDT, CDR2 FYEKMQ (reference sequence). The CDR3 nucleotides are TGTGCCAGCAGCGTCCTCGGGGGAGTTGTTGAAGATACGCAGTATTTT. This translates into CASSVLGGVVEDTQYF. The full variable domain, with the rest looked up from reference TRBV13 and TRBJ2-3, is AAGVIQSPRHLIKEKRETATLKCYPIPRHDTVYWYQQGPGQDPQFLISFYEKMQSDKGSIPDRFSAQQFSDYHSELNMSSLELGDSALYFCASSVLGGVVEDTQYFGPGTRLTVL.

The genes are TRBV28 and TRBJ2-4; D is perhaps TRBD1 (5 bases). V was trimmed by 7 bases and J by 0 bases, leaving 13 bases between them. Germline V CDR1 and CDR2: MDHEN, SYDVKM. This CDR3 has 15 amino acids. The CDR3 DNA reads as TGTGCCAGCACAAACACAGGCCTAGCCAAAAACATTCAGTACTTC. It translates to CASTNTGLAKNIQYF.

The chain recombines TRBV9 with TRBJ2-7, with D perhaps TRBD1 or TRBD2 (5 bases each). V lost 1 base and J lost 3, with 11 bases in between. Germline CDR1 reads SGDLS; CDR2 reads YYNGEE. CDR3 size: 14 residues. For the CDR3, the DNA is TGTGCCAGCAGCGTACAGGGAGTGGACTACGAGCAGTACTTC. This translates into CASSVQGVDYEQYF.

The genes are TRBV11-2 and TRBJ2-1; 11 nucleotides line up with TRBD2. Unmatched junction bases numbered 5, after V lost 5 bases and J lost 8 bases. This CDR3 is 14 amino acids long. Germline CDR1 SGHAT, CDR2 FQNNGV. The CDR3 region has the DNA TGTGCCAGCAGCCCTAGCGGGAGGATCTATGAGCAGTTCTTC. Protein sequence: CASSPSGRIYEQFF.

The chain is built from TRBV5-5 and TRBJ2-1; the D is unclear. The ends were cut back, 4 bases at V and 9 bases at J, with 14 bases in the middle. This CDR3 has 13 amino acids. The germline V gene encodes CDR1 SGHKS and CDR2 YYEKEE (reference sequence). CDR3: CASSPWSNGEQFF. CDR3 bases: TGTGCCAGCAGCCCCTGGAGCAATGGTGAGCAGTTCTTC.

J is TRBJ2-1 and V is TRBV13, with 10 nucleotides matching TRBD1. The V and J ends lost 8 bases and 7 bases, in that order; junction bases with no gene match: 2. CDR3 length: 12 residues. Germline V gene data show CDR1 as PRHDT and CDR2 as FYEKMQ (reference sequence). CDR3 region: CASGTGVNEQFF. As DNA, the CDR3 is TGTGCCAGCGGGACAGGGGTAAATGAGCAGTTCTTC.

This rearrangement joins TRBV5-6 to TRBJ2-1; 7 bases are shared with TRBD2. This CDR3 is 15 amino acids long. Germline V CDR1 and CDR2: SGHDT, YYEEEE. V shed 0 bases and J 8 bases; nucleotides not matched to a gene: 8. This CDR3 is CASSLGLAVVHEQFF. The CDR3 nucleotides read TGTGCCAGCAGCTTGGGACTAGCCGTGGTCCATGAGCAGTTCTTC.

The V and J genes are TRBV6-5 and TRBJ1-1, with D hard to call. This CDR3 has 14 amino acids. Germline-derived CDR1 and CDR2 are MNHEY and SVGAGI. V lost 0 bases, J lost 2 bases, and 7 bases lay in between. For the CDR3, the DNA is TGTGCCAGCAGTTACTCGAACGGAAACACTGAAGCTTTCTTT. It is translated as CASSYSNGNTEAFF.

The rearrangement links TRBV9 to TRBJ2-1, with TRBD1 identical over 7 bases. This CDR3 comprises 15 residues. J was trimmed by 3 bases and V by 4 bases; bases with no gene match: 7. Germline V CDR1 and CDR2: SGDLS, YYNGEE. The CDR3 region is CASSKSGQFYNEQFF. CDR3 bases: TGTGCCAGCAGCAAGTCGGGACAGTTCTACAATGAGCAGTTCTTC. Looking up the rest from reference TRBV9 and TRBJ2-1 gives the full variable domain: DSGVTQTPKHLITATGQRVTLRCSPRSGDLSVYWYQQSLDQGLQFLIQYYNGEERAKGNILERFSAQQFPDLHSELNLSSLELGDSALYFCASSKSGQFYNEQFFGPGTRLTVL.

The chain has TRBV28 and TRBJ1-3, with D tentatively TRBD1 (5 bases). Deletions cut 7 bases from V and 7 bases from J, with 20 bases between. The CDR3 is 15 residues long. From germline, CDR1 is MDHEN and CDR2 SYDVKM. In DNA form, the CDR3 reads TGTGCCAGCAATTCCAGAGGGGCTCCCGGGAACACCATATATTTT. Translation: CASNSRGAPGNTIYF.

CDR3 sequence reads: CASSSPLAFADTQYF. The CDR3 bases are TGTGCCAGCAGTTCGCCACTAGCGTTCGCAGATACGCAGTATTTT. The chain is built from TRBV6-5 and TRBJ2-3, with TRBD2 identical over 7 bases. The CDR3 totals 15 residues. Per germline, CDR1 MNHEY and CDR2 SVGAGI. V trimming: 4 bases; J trimming: 4 bases; junction bases outside the gene matches: 8.

The chain combines TRBV5-1 with TRBJ1-1, with a weak D call TRBD1 (6 bases). Trimming left V 0 bases short and J 1 base short, with 10 bases between. Germline V CDR1 and CDR2: SGHRS, YFSETQ. The CDR3 is made up of 15 amino acids. CDR3 region: CASSLVPTGNTEAFF. The CDR3 nucleotides are TGCGCCAGCAGCTTGGTTCCGACAGGGAACACTGAAGCTTTCTTT.

The chain joins TRBV27 to TRBJ2-3; no definite D call. From germline, CDR1 is MNHEY and CDR2 SMNVEV (reference sequence). The CDR3 is made up of 14 amino acids. Between the trimmed V and J ends, which lost 6 bases and 1 base, there was a span of 11 bases. CDR3 DNA: TGTGCCAGCAGGTGGGTGGTGGGCACAGATACGCAGTATTTT. The encoded protein is CASRWVVGTDTQYF.

The rearrangement links TRBV5-1 to TRBJ2-7; D gene ambiguous. Germline lookup yields CDR1 SGHRS and CDR2 YFSETQ. Trimming took 0 bases from V and 3 from J, leaving 10 bases between them. The length of the CDR3 is 14 residues. The CDR3 reads CASSLGSTFYEQYF. For the CDR3, the DNA is TGCGCCAGCAGCTTGGGTTCTACGTTCTACGAGCAGTACTTC.

In regard to this clone: The junction and the germline gene differ at one end; a read error may be behind it. The chain uses TRBV5-5 and TRBJ2-7; 9 bases are a match to TRBD1. The CDR3 extends over 16 amino acids. In germline, CDR1 is SGHKS, CDR2 YYEKEE (reference sequence). The CDR3 DNA reads as TGTGCCAGCAGCTCTACAGGGACAGGGAGCTCCCACGAGCAGTACTTC. This codes for CASSSTGTGSSHEQYF. Looking up the rest from reference TRBV5-5 and TRBJ2-7 gives the full variable domain: DAGVTQSPTHLIKTRGQQVTLRCSPISGHKSVSWYQQVLGQGPQFIFQYYEKEERGRGNFPDRFSARQFPNYSSELNVNALLLGDSALYLCASSSTGTGSSHEQYFGPGTRLTVT.

This clone was observed a single time. The rearrangement joins TRBV7-9 to TRBJ1-5; TRBD1 aligns across 8 bases. The CDR3 has 16 residues. Germline CDR1 SEHNR, CDR2 FQNEAQ (reference sequence). Trimming cost V 5 bases and J 1 base; bases outside gene matches: 7. The CDR3 region is CASSPWTGRSNQPQHF. The CDR3 DNA follows: TGTGCCAGCAGCCCTTGGACAGGGAGAAGCAATCAGCCCCAGCATTTT.

Only one count was recorded for this clone. This chain links TRBV19 with TRBJ2-7; D may match TRBD1 or TRBD2 (5 bases each). Germline CDR1 LNHDA, CDR2 SQIVND (reference sequence). V lost 4 bases and J lost 2, with 15 bases in between. This CDR3 comprises 15 residues. Here the CDR3 DNA reads TGTGCCAGTAGTAACCCTCGGGGCAGCACCTACGAGCAGTACTTC. It is translated as CASSNPRGSTYEQYF.

The chain uses TRBV9 and TRBJ2-7; D is uncertain. V shed 0 bases and J shed 1 base, with 11 bases lying between them. Germline V CDR1 and CDR2: SGDLS, YYNGEE. The CDR3 runs 15 residues. The CDR3 spells CASSVAASLSYEQYF. CDR3 coding DNA: TGTGCCAGCAGCGTAGCGGCGTCTCTTTCCTACGAGCAGTACTTC.

The chain joins TRBV21-1 to TRBJ2-3; the table assigns TRBD1, which was not confirmed against the DNA. TRBV21-1 is annotated as a pseudogene. The CDR3 is made up of 15 amino acids. The CDR3 is CASSKEHPRTDTQYF. CDR3 sequence (DNA): TGTGCCAGCAGCAAAGAACATCCCCGCACAGATACGCAGTATTTT.

CDR3 sequence (DNA): TGTGCCAGCAGCTTTGCGGGACGGCGCACAGATACGCAGTATTTT. As protein: CASSFAGRRTDTQYF. The chain couples TRBV7-2 to TRBJ2-3, with D perhaps matching TRBD2 (6 bases). The germline V and J ends were trimmed by 3 bases and 1 base, with 11 bases remaining between them. Germline loops: CDR1 SGHTA, CDR2 FQGNSA. CDR3 length: 15 amino acids.

The V call is TRBV7-9, the J call TRBJ2-3; no clear D gene. The CDR3 totals 14 residues. Trimming removed 5 bases from V and 4 bases from J, with 13 bases in between. Looked up from germline, CDR1 is SEHNR and CDR2 is FQNEAQ (reference sequence). CDR3 protein: CASSPRWPPDTQYF. The CDR3 coding sequence is TGTGCCAGCAGCCCCCGGTGGCCTCCAGATACGCAGTATTTT.